The clone carrying this TCR beta chain has at least ten counts. What it binds is not known. V shed 3 bases, J shed 6 bases, and the junction held 6 bases outside the gene matches. Germline CDR1 is DFQATT and CDR2 is SNEGSKA (reference sequence). CDR3 length: 14 amino acids. The record originates from a study of metastatic and nonmetastatic thyroid tumors. The overall study: Patients with malignant and benign thyroid disease provided blood and tumor or nodule tissue, whose repertoires were compared.

Original handling: CDR3 differences across clinicopathological groups were used to build a distant-metastasis classifier for papillary thyroid cancer. TCRdb re-called clones via MiXCR from the PCR reads. These V and J calls originate from TCRdb's pipeline instead of the authors' own analysis. The sample includes 25,000 to 35,000 clones, 16% of them seen just once. Study conclusions and caveats: Reportedly, malignant thyroid tumors had significantly higher TCR beta diversity than benign nodules, in blood and tumor.

Thyroid surgery had not been preceded by any treatment in any patient. The source material was blood. The chain links TRBV20-1 to TRBJ2-7, with TRBD1 matching 12 bases. The TCR was taken from a female donor with papillary thyroid cancer or a benign thyroid nodule (not recorded which). Some clones in this sample may be carry-over from other donors' samples. CDR3 sequence: CSARGTGGSSEQYF. CDR3 in DNA: TGCAGTGCTAGGGGGACAGGGGGCTCCAGCGAGCAGTACTTC.